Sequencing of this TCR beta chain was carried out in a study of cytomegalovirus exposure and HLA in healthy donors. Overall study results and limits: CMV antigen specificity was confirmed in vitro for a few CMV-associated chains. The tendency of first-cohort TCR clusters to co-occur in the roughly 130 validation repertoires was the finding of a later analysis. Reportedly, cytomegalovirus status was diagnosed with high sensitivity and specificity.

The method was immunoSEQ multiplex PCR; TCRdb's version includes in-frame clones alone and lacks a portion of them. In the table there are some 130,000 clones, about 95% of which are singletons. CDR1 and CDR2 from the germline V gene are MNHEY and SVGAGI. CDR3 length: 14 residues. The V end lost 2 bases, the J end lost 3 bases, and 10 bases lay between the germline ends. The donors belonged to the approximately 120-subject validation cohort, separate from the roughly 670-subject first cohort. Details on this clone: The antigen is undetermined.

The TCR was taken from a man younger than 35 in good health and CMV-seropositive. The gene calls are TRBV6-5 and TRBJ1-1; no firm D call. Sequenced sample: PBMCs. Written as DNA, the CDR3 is TGTGCCAGCAGTTACGTAGACGACTACACTGAAGCTTTCTTT. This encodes CASSYVDDYTEAFF.